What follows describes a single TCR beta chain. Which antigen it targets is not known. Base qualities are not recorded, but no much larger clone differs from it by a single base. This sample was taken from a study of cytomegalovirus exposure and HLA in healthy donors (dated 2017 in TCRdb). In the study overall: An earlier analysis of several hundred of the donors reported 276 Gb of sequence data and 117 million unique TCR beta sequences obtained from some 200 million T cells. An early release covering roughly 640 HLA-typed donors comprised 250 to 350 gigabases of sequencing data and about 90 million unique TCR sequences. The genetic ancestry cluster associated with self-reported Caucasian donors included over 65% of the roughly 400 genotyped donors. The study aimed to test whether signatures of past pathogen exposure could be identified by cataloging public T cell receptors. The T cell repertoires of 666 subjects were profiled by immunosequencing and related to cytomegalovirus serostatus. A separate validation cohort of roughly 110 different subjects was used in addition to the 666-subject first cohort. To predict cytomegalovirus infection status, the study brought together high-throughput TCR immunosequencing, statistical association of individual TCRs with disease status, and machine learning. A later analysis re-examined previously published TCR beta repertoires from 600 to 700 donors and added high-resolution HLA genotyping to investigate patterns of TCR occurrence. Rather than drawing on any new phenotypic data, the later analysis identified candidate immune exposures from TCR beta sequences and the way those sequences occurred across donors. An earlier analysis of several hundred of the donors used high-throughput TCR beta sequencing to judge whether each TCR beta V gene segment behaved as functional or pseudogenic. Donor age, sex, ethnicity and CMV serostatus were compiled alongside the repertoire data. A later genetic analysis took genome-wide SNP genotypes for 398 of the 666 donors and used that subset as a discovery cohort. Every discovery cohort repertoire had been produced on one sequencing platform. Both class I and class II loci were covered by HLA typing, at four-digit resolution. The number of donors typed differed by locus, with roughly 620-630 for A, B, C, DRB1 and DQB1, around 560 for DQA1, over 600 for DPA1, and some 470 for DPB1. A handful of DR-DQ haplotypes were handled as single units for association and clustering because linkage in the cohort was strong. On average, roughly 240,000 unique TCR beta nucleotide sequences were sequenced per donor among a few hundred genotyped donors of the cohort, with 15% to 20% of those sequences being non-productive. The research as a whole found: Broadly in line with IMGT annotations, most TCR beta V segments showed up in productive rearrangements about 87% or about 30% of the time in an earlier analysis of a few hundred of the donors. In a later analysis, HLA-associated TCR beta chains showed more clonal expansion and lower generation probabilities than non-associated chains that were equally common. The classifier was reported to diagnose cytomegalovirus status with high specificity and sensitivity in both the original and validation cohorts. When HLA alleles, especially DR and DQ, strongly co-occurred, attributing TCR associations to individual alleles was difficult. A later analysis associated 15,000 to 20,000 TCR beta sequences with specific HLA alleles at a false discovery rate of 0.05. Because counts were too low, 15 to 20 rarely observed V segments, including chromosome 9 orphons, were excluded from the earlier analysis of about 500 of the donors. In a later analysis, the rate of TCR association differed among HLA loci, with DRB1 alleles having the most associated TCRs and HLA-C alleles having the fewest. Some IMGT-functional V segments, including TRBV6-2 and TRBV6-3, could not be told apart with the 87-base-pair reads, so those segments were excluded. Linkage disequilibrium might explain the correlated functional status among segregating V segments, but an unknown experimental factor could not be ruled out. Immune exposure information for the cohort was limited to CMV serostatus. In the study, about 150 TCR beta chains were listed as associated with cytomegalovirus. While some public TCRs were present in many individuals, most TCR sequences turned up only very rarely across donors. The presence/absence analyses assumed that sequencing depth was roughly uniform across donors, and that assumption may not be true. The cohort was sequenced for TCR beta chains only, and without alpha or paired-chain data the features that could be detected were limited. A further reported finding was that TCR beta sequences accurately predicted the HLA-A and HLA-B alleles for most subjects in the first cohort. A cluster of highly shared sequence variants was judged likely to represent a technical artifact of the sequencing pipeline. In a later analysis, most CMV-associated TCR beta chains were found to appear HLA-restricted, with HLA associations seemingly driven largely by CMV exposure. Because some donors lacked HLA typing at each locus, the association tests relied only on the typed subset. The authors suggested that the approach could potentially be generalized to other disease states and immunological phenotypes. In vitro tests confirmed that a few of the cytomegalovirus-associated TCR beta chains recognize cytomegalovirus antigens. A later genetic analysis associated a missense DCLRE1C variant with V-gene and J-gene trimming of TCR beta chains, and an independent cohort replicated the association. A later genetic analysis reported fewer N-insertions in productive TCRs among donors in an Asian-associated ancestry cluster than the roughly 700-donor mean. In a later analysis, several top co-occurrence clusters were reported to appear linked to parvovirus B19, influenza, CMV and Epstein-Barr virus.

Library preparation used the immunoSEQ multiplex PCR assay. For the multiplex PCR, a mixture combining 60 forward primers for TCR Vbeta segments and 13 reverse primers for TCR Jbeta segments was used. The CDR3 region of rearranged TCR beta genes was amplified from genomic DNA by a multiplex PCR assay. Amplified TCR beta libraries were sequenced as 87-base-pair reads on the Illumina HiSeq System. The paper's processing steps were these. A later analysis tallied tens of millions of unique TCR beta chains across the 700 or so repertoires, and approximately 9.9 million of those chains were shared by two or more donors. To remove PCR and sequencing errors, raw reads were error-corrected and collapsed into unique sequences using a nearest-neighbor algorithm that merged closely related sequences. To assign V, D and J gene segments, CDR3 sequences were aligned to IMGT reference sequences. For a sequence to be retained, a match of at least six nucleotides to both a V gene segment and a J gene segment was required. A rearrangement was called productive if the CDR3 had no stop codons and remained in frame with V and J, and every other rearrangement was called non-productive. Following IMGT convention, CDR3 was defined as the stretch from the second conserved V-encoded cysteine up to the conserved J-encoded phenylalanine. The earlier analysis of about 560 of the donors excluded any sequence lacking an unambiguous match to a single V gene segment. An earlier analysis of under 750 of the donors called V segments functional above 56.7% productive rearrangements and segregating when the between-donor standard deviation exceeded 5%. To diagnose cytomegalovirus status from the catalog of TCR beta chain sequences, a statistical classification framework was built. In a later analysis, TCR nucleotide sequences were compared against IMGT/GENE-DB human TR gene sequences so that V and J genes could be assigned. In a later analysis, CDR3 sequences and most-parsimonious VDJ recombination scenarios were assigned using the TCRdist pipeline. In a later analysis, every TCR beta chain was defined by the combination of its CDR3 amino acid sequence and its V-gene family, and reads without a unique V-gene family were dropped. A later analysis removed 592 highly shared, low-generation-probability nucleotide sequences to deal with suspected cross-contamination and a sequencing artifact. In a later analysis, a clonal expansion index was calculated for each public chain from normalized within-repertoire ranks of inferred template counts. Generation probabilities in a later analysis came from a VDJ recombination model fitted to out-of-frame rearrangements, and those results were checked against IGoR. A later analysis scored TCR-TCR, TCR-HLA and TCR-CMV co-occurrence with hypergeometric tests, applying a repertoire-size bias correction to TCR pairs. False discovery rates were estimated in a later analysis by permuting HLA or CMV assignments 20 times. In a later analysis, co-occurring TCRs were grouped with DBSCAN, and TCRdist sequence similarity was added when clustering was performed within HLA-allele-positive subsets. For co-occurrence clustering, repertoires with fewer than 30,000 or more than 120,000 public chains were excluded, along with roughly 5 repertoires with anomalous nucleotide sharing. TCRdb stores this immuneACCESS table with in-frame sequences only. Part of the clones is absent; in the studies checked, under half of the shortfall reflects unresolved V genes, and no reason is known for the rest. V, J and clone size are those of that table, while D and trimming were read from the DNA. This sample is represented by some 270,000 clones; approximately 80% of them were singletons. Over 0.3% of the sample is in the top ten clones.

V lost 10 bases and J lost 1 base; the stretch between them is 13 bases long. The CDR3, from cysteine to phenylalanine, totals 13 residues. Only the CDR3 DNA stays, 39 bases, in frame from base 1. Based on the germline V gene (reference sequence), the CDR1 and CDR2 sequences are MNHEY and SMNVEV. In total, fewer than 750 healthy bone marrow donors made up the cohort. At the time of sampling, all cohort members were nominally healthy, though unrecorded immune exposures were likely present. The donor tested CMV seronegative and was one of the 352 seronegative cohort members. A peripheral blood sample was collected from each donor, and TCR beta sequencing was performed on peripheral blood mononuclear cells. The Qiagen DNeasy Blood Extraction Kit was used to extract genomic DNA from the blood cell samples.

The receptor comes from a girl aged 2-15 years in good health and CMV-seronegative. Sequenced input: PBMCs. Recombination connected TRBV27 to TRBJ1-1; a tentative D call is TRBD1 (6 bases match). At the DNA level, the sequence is TGTGCCACCCCCACAGGGAAGAACACTGAAGCTTTCTTT. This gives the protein CATPTGKNTEAFF.